This TCR beta chain emerged from a study of CD8 T cells in Susac syndrome. Across the study: Eight or nine of the sequenced Susac syndrome patients were in remission, and about six had active disease. At the time their blood was drawn, patients with Susac syndrome were either therapy-naive, on corticosteroids (with some of them also receiving intravenous immunoglobulin), or on intravenous immunoglobulin alone.

TEMRA cells were FACS-enriched, while CD8+ and CD4+ T cells were negatively isolated. Roughly 0.45 to 1 ug RNA was reverse transcribed with random hexamers. TCRdb analysed the immunoSEQ multiplex PCR reads with MiXCR anew, one entry per CDR3 protein. The sample has about 150,000 distinct CDR3 sequences, around 96% seen once; the top ten hold 0.095% to 0.15%. The CDR3 loop spans 14 amino acids. Germline CDR1 is SGHTA and CDR2 is FQGNSA. Trimming pared 7 bases from V and 5 bases from J, leaving 17 bases between. This clonotype originated in a human donor with Susac syndrome. The chain links TRBV7-2 to TRBJ2-5, with a weak D call TRBD2 (6 bases). Material: CD4+ T cells from PBMCs. In DNA form, the CDR3 reads TGTGCCAGCAACGTAGGAGGGAAGCGGGAGACCCAGTACTTC. Translated, it gives CASNVGGKRETQYF.